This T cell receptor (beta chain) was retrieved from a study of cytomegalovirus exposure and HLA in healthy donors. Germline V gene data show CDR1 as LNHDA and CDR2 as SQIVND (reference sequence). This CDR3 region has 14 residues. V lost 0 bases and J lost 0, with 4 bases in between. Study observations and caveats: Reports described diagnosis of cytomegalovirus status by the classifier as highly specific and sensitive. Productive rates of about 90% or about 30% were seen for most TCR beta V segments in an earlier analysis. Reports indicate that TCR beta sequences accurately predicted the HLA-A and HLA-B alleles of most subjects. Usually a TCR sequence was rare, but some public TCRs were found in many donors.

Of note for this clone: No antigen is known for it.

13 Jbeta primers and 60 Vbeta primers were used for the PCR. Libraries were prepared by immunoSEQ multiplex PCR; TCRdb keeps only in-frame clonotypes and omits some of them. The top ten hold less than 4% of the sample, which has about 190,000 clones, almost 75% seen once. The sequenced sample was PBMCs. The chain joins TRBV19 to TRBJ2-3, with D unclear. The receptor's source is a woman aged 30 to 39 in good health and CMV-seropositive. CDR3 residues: CASSIERSTDTQYF. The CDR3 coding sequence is TGTGCCAGTAGTATAGAGAGGAGCACAGATACGCAGTATTTT.